This is a list of T cell receptor beta chains from one sample in a study of shared clonotypes between healthy human individuals. Sequencing used immunoSEQ multiplex PCR; TCRdb keeps in-frame clones, though not all of them. The sample yields 330,000 or so clones, around four fifths seen once. The sample was memory CD4+ T cells sorted from blood. These receptor sequences come from a man aged 25 to 45 in good health. Both conserved end residues are part of each CDR3. A D gene is named only where the DNA matches it firmly. Only some rows state a clone size, as once, few, many or a class for expanded clones.

>NA|TRBJ1-2|TRBV27|NA
CASSLGPSGANYGYTF
TGTGCCAGCAGTCTCGGGCCGTCAGGGGCTAACTATGGCTACACCTTC
>once|TRBJ2-5|TRBV7-9|NA
CASSLDSWSEETQYF
TGTGCCAGCAGCTTAGATTCATGGTCGGAGGAGACCCAGTACTTC
>NA|TRBJ1-1|TRBV7-2|NA
CASSSHGARNTEAFF
TGTGCCAGCAGCTCACACGGGGCGCGGAACACTGAAGCTTTCTTT
>NA|TRBJ2-7|TRBV29-1|TRBD2
CSVVASGSASGPQYF
TGCAGCGTTGTAGCTAGCGGGAGTGCTTCAGGTCCCCAGTACTTC
>few|TRBJ1-4|TRBV4-1|NA
CASSRYWDTVNEKLFF
TGCGCCAGCAGCCGGTACTGGGACACCGTTAATGAAAAACTGTTTTTT
>NA|TRBJ2-3|TRBV9|TRBD2
CASRPTSGAPDTQYF
TGTGCCAGCAGACCTACTAGCGGGGCCCCAGATACGCAGTATTTT
>NA|TRBJ2-1|TRBV18|NA
CASSPTSRSYNEQFF
TGTGCCAGCTCACCCACTTCCCGCTCCTACAATGAGCAGTTCTTC
>NA|TRBJ1-5|TRBV18|NA
CASSRSQDQPQHF
TGTGCCAGCTCACGATCACAAGATCAGCCCCAGCATTTT
>once|TRBJ2-5|TRBV7-2|NA
CASSLGGAGETQYF
TGTGCCAGCAGCTTAGGGGGGGCAGGCGAGACCCAGTACTTC
>NA|TRBJ2-5|TRBV6-5|NA
CASSYIDGETQYF
TGTGCCAGCAGTTACATCGACGGAGAGACCCAGTACTTC
>NA|TRBJ1-1|TRBV2|NA
CASSGVPTEAFF
TGTGCCAGCAGCGGGGTACCCACTGAAGCTTTCTTT
>NA|TRBJ1-2|TRBV2|TRBD1
CASRTRDRGGGYTF
TGTGCCAGCAGGACCCGGGACAGGGGGGGCGGCTACACCTTC
>NA|TRBJ1-4|TRBV7-9|TRBD1
CASSLAGGGQEKLFF
TGTGCCAGCAGCTTAGCAGGGGGCGGGCAAGAAAAACTGTTTTTT
>NA|TRBJ2-5|TRBV7-3|NA
CASSLDWAETQYF
TGTGCCAGCAGCCTGGACTGGGCGGAGACCCAGTACTTC
>NA|TRBJ2-1|TRBV7-2|NA
CASSLGRGSYNEQFF
TGTGCCAGCAGCTTAGGAAGGGGCTCCTACAATGAGCAGTTCTTC
>NA|TRBJ1-3|TRBV6-5|NA
CASSQMTGYGNTIYF
TGTGCCAGCAGTCAAATGACGGGGTACGGAAACACCATATATTTT
>NA|TRBJ2-1|TRBV5-5|NA
CASSLAQGDEQFF
TGTGCCAGCAGCTTGGCACAGGGAGATGAGCAGTTCTTC
>NA|TRBJ2-1|TRBV10-3|TRBD2
CATTTGLANNEQFF
TGTGCCACCACAACCGGACTAGCTAACAATGAGCAGTTCTTC
>NA|TRBJ1-5|TRBV19|TRBD1
CATYDRVGQPQHF
TGTGCCACCTACGACAGGGTCGGTCAGCCCCAGCATTTT
>many|TRBJ2-5|TRBV5-1|TRBD2
CASTPEGTGGETQYF
TGCGCCAGCACCCCCGAGGGGACCGGGGGGGAGACCCAGTACTTC
>NA|TRBJ2-5|TRBV7-2|NA
CASSRGETQYF
TGTGCCAGCAGCCGCGGGGAGACCCAGTACTTC
>NA|TRBJ2-2|TRBV4-1|NA
CASSHGPLTNTGELFF
TGCGCCAGCAGCCATGGACCGCTTACGAACACCGGGGAGCTGTTTTTT
>many|TRBJ1-4|TRBV9|NA
CASSVGQDASEKLFF
TGTGCCAGCAGCGTAGGACAGGATGCTTCTGAAAAACTGTTTTTT
>once|TRBJ1-2|TRBV23-1|NA
CASRLRETSYGYTF
TGCGCCAGCAGACTCAGGGAGACTTCCTATGGCTACACCTTC
>few|TRBJ2-7|TRBV21-1|NA
CASKTGGDYTYEQYF
TGTGCCAGCAAGACAGGGGGGGACTACACCTACGAGCAGTACTTC
>NA|TRBJ1-1|TRBV4-3|NA
CASSQVGGTGAFF
TGCGCCAGCAGCCAAGTAGGGGGAACTGGAGCTTTCTTT
>NA|TRBJ1-3|TRBV7-9|NA
CASSPPGNTIYF
TGTGCCAGCAGCCCGCCCGGAAACACCATATATTTT
>few|TRBJ2-3|TRBV5-4|NA
CASRLQRSTDTQYF
TGTGCCAGCAGGTTACAGCGGAGCACAGATACGCAGTATTTT
>NA|TRBJ2-1|TRBV7-6|NA
CASSRPRDNEQFF
TGTGCCAGCAGCCGACCCAGGGACAATGAGCAGTTCTTC
>NA|TRBJ2-7|TRBV6-1|TRBD1
CASSEGVTGGSSSYEQYF
TGTGCCAGCAGTGAAGGGGTGACAGGGGGTTCCAGCTCCTACGAGCAGTACTTC
>few|TRBJ1-4|TRBV29-1|NA
CSARAGKIEKLFF
TGCAGCGCCCGCGCAGGGAAGATTGAAAAACTGTTTTTT
>NA|TRBJ2-7|TRBV7-9|NA
CASSLSSVTGVVNEQYF
TGTGCCAGCAGCTTATCCTCTGTGACGGGAGTGGTAAACGAGCAGTACTTC
>NA|TRBJ2-1|TRBV5-5|TRBD1
CASSLGDSWNEQFF
TGTGCCAGCAGCCTGGGGGACAGTTGGAATGAGCAGTTCTTC
>NA|TRBJ2-3|TRBV5-1|NA
CASSLYVQTDTQYF
TGCGCCAGCAGCTTGTACGTTCAAACAGATACGCAGTATTTT
>NA|TRBJ2-3|TRBV20-1|TRBD2
CSASGTRWQYF
TGCAGTGCTAGCGGGACTAGGTGGCAGTATTTT
>once|TRBJ2-3|TRBV7-3|NA
CASSRQGGTDTQYF
TGTGCCAGCAGTCGACAGGGAGGGACAGATACGCAGTATTTT
>NA|TRBJ1-4|TRBV7-2|NA
CASSNQRATNEKLFF
TGTGCCAGCAGCAATCAGCGAGCAACTAATGAAAAACTGTTTTTT
>once|TRBJ2-5|TRBV11-3|TRBD1
CASSRDRGETQYF
TGTGCCAGCAGCCGAGACAGGGGTGAGACCCAGTACTTC
>once|TRBJ2-3|TRBV4-3|NA
CASSPALDFTDTQYF
TGCGCCAGCAGCCCCGCACTAGACTTCACAGATACGCAGTATTTT
>NA|TRBJ2-5|TRBV5-1|NA
CASSSTMQTQYF
TGCGCCAGCAGCTCGACAATGCAGACCCAGTACTTC
>NA|TRBJ2-1|TRBV19|TRBD2
CASRGSGRQEYNEQFF
TGTGCCAGTAGGGGTAGCGGGAGGCAAGAGTACAATGAGCAGTTCTTC
>NA|TRBJ1-2|TRBV5-1|TRBD1
CASSSALTGVYGYTF
TGCGCCAGCAGCAGCGCCTTGACAGGGGTCTATGGCTACACCTTC
>NA|TRBJ2-3|TRBV6-5|NA
CASSLQGSRYF
TGTGCCAGCAGTTTGCAGGGCTCACGGTATTTT
>NA|TRBJ1-2|TRBV7-8|TRBD1
CASSLAQGVDGYTF
TGTGCCAGCAGCTTAGCGCAGGGGGTGGATGGCTACACCTTC
>once|TRBJ2-7|TRBV28|NA
CASSSPGGGRGSVIPYEQYF
TGTGCCAGCAGTTCACCGGGCGGGGGCAGGGGATCGGTGATCCCCTACGAGCAGTACTTC
>NA|TRBJ2-4|TRBV4-3|NA
CASSQQEAMGDIQYF
TGCGCCAGCAGCCAGCAAGAGGCGATGGGGGACATTCAGTACTTC
>NA|TRBJ2-3|TRBV7-6|TRBD2
CASSLARTSGRATDTQYF
TGTGCCAGCAGCTTAGCCCGGACTAGCGGGAGGGCCACAGATACGCAGTATTTT
>NA|TRBJ2-1|TRBV10-3|TRBD1
CAIGRDSGDNEQFF
TGTGCCATCGGCCGGGACAGCGGTGACAATGAGCAGTTCTTC
>NA|TRBJ2-3|TRBV7-2|NA
CASSLYGGGLTDTQYF
TGTGCCAGCAGCTTGTATGGGGGCGGCCTAACAGATACGCAGTATTTT
>many|TRBJ2-7|TRBV5-1|TRBD2
CASSTSSGRTGEQYF
TGCGCCAGCAGCACCTCTAGCGGGAGGACGGGGGAGCAGTACTTC
>NA|TRBJ2-2|TRBV7-6|NA
CASSQTTGSGTGELFF
TGTGCCAGCAGCCAAACTACAGGGTCGGGCACCGGGGAGCTGTTTTTT
>NA|TRBJ2-2|TRBV7-9|NA
CASRPGGWWDTANTGELFF
TGTGCCAGCAGACCCGGGGGTTGGTGGGACACAGCGAACACCGGGGAGCTGTTTTTT
>once|TRBJ1-1|TRBV10-2|NA
CASSESNRVTEAFF
TGCGCCAGCAGTGAGTCGAACAGGGTCACTGAAGCTTTCTTT
>NA|TRBJ2-4|TRBV28|TRBD2
CASSTSGLAKNIQYF
TGTGCCAGCAGTACTAGCGGATTAGCCAAAAACATTCAGTACTTC
>NA|TRBJ2-2|TRBV10-1|TRBD1
CASSRDSNTGELFF
TGCGCCAGCAGCCGGGACAGTAACACCGGGGAGCTGTTTTTT
>NA|TRBJ2-3|TRBV18|TRBD1
CASSADRGTDTQYF
TGTGCCAGCTCGGCCGACAGGGGAACAGATACGCAGTATTTT
>NA|TRBJ1-2|TRBV6-1|NA
CASSPDRGYGYTF
TGTGCCAGCAGCCCTGATCGGGGCTATGGCTACACCTTC
>NA|TRBJ2-7|TRBV19|NA
CASNQGRGYEQYF
TGTGCCAGTAACCAGGGACGGGGCTACGAGCAGTACTTC